This passage covers 18 T cell receptor beta chains from one sample sequenced in a study of blood T cells in healthy people across ages. A J-beta primer mix and a sample-barcoded 5' primer were used in a second PCR of roughly 7 to 12 cycles. TCRdb reprocessed the 5' RACE reads via MiXCR and lists one record per CDR3 protein. Here the sample spans about 1,500,000 distinct CDR3 sequences, around 39% being singletons. Sequenced input: blood. These receptors were collected from a woman aged 18 to 35 in good health.

The chain uses TRBV3-1 and TRBJ2-5; 7 positions agree with TRBD2. V shed 6 bases, J shed 11 bases, and the junction held 12 bases outside the gene matches. Germline assignment: CDR1 LGHDT and CDR2 YNNKEL (reference sequence). This CDR3 spans 13 amino acids. In DNA, the CDR3 is TGTGCCAGCAGTGCCAGCGGGGCCTTTGAGCAGTACTTC. It encodes CASSASGAFEQYF.

The gene calls are TRBV2 and TRBJ2-1; D is possibly TRBD2 (6 bases). The CDR3 extends over 12 amino acids. V was cut by 5 bases and J by 12 bases, with 14 bases left in between. The V gene's germline CDR1 is SNHLY and CDR2 FYNNEI. The DNA of the CDR3 is TGTGCCAGCAGTCTGGCTAGCGACGGGCAGTTCTTC. The encoded protein is CASSLASDGQFF.

This clonotype was counted between two and nine times. The chain has TRBV29-1 and TRBJ2-6; TRBD1 matches at 9 bases. Trimming cost V 6 bases and J 9 bases; bases outside gene matches: 9. Looked up from germline, CDR1 is SQVTM and CDR2 is ANQGSEA. The CDR3 consists of 14 residues. The CDR3 DNA sequence: TGCAGCGTCTTGGGACAGGGTGGTTTCAACGTCCTGACTTTC. As protein: CSVLGQGGFNVLTF.

This chain uses TRBV29-1 with TRBJ2-7; D ambiguous. This CDR3 has 12 residues. Trimming removed 7 bases at V and 7 bases at J, with 17 bases between. CDR1 and CDR2 from the germline V gene are SQVTM and ANQGSEA. The DNA for the CDR3 is TGCAGCGAGAGGTGGAGAAACAATGAGCAGTACTTC. Translated, it gives CSERWRNNEQYF.

Concerning this clonotype: An end of the junction differs from the germline gene, which may be a read error. The chain carries TRBV5-1 and TRBJ2-1, with 9 nucleotides matching TRBD2. Germline CDR1 SGHRS, CDR2 YFSETQ. CDR3 length equals 17 residues. CDR3 DNA: TGCGCCAGCAGGTTGGCGGCTAGCGGGGTCTTTAACAATGAGCAGTTCTTC. Translated, it gives CASRLAASGVFNNEQFF.

The gene calls are TRBV10-3 and TRBJ2-7, with D tentatively TRBD1 (5 bases). The CDR3 runs to 13 residues. The germline V gene has CDR1 ENHRY and CDR2 SYGVKD. CDR3 amino acids: CVCGAGHSYEQYF. The CDR3 region has the DNA TGTGTGTGTGGGGCAGGCCACTCCTACGAGCAGTACTTC.

This clonotype occurred a few times. This chain uses TRBV12-3 or TRBV12-4 with TRBJ1-5; D ambiguous. The CDR3 is 16 amino acids. With 4 bases removed from V and 2 bases from J, the gap between germline ends came to 15 bases. CDR3 protein: CASSSLGRAGNQPQHF. CDR3 in DNA: TGTGCCAGCAGTTCCCTCGGTCGGGCAGGCAATCAGCCCCAGCATTTT.

This chain connects TRBV12-5 to TRBJ2-1; 8 bases are shared with TRBD2. Per the germline V gene, CDR1 is LGHNT and CDR2 is FRNRAP. CDR3 length equals 18 residues. J was trimmed by 5 bases and V by 2 bases; bases with no gene match: 14. The CDR3 loop reads CASGLYKKSGGRDNEQFF. CDR3 in DNA: TGTGCTAGTGGTTTGTATAAAAAGTCGGGGGGGCGCGACAATGAGCAGTTCTTC.

The rearrangement links TRBV28 to TRBJ2-7; 8 bases agree with TRBD2. The germline V gene has CDR1 MDHEN and CDR2 SYDVKM. Trimming at V came to 1 base and at J to 7 bases, leaving 12 bases not matched to a gene. The CDR3 consists of 16 residues. The CDR3 reads CASSLSGLAGSWEQYF. The CDR3 region has the DNA TGTGCCAGCAGTTTATCAGGTCTAGCGGGTTCTTGGGAGCAGTACTTC. The entire variable domain, with the rest obtained from reference TRBV28 and TRBJ2-7, is as follows: DVKVTQSSRYLVKRTGEKVFLECVQDMDHENMFWYRQDPGLGLRLIYFSYDVKMKEKGDIPEGYSVSREKKERFSLILESASTNQTSMYLCASSLSGLAGSWEQYFGPGTRLTVT.

This clonotype was seen repeatedly, ten times or more. The V and J genes are TRBV7-9 and TRBJ2-3; D gene uncertain. With 1 base removed from V and 2 bases from J, the gap between germline ends came to 7 bases. The CDR3 extends over 14 amino acids. CDR1 SEHNR and CDR2 FQNEAQ come from the germline V gene (reference sequence). The CDR3 region has the DNA TGTGCCAGCAGCTTAGAGGGCGACACAGATACGCAGTATTTT. Translated, it gives CASSLEGDTDTQYF.

In this sample, this clonotype turned up a few times. The chain links TRBV7-2 to TRBJ2-6, with a possible D match to TRBD2 (5 bases). Germline lookup yields CDR1 SGHTA and CDR2 FQGNSA. Trimming took off 0 bases at V and 0 bases at J, with 9 bases between the two ends. CDR3 length: 17 residues. CDR3 nucleotide sequence: TGTGCCAGCAGCTTAGCGTACGGGAACTCTGGGGCCAACGTCCTGACTTTC. It translates to CASSLAYGNSGANVLTF.

J is TRBJ2-3 and V is TRBV6-1; D may correspond to TRBD1 or TRBD2 (5 bases each). The V gene's germline CDR1 is MNHNS and CDR2 SASEGT. CDR3 length: 13 residues. V lost 7 bases and J 1 base, leaving 9 bases between the germline ends. CDR3 coding DNA: TGTGCCAGCATGAGGGACGGCACAGATACGCAGTATTTT. It translates to CASMRDGTDTQYF.

This clonotype has more than one count but fewer than ten. The chain carries TRBV20-1 and TRBJ2-4; D perhaps matches TRBD1 (5 bases). With the DNA end fitting TRBJ2-7 better, the J assignment may be wrong. The CDR3 sequence is 12 residues long. Germline values: CDR1 DFQATT, CDR2 SNEGSKA (reference sequence). The CDR3 nucleotides read TGCAGTGCTAGAGATAAGGGGTTCGAGCAGTACTTC. Encoded protein: CSARDKGFEQYF.

This clonotype turned up a few times. The rearrangement links TRBV4-1 to TRBJ2-7; D unresolved. V dropped 0 bases and J dropped 0 bases, with 12 bases sitting between them. This CDR3 spans 16 amino acids. Germline V gene lookup returns CDR1 MGHRA and CDR2 YSYEKL. This CDR3 reads CASSQDHQESSYEQYF. The DNA for the CDR3 is TGCGCCAGCAGCCAAGATCATCAGGAGAGCTCCTACGAGCAGTACTTC.

The V gene is TRBV7-6, the J gene TRBJ2-7; TRBD1 is a possible D gene (6 bases). The end of the DNA aligns better with TRBJ2-5, so the J call may be wrong. The CDR3 is 13 amino acids. The germline CDR1 and CDR2 sequences are SGHVS and FNYEAQ. The CDR3 DNA follows: TGTGCCAGCAGCTCAACAGGGCCGGAGACCCAGTACTTC. Encoded protein: CASSSTGPETQYF.

This clonotype came up a few times. This chain joins TRBV4-1 and TRBJ1-1, with D possibly TRBD1 on 6 matching bases. The CDR3 spans 14 residues. Trimming pared 4 bases from V and 0 bases from J, leaving 9 bases between. In germline, CDR1 is MGHRA, CDR2 YSYEKL. CDR3 DNA: TGCGCCAGCAGCCCTCGGGACATGAACACTGAAGCTTTCTTT. Residues: CASSPRDMNTEAFF.

This clonotype has more than one count but fewer than ten. V is TRBV29-1 and J is TRBJ2-1, with 9 bases identical to TRBD2. The germline CDR1 and CDR2 sequences are SQVTM and ANQGSEA. The V gene end was trimmed by 4 bases and the J gene end by 3 bases; junction bases not matched to a gene: 4. There are 14 residues in the CDR3. The CDR3 coding sequence is TGCAGCGTTGGACTAGCGGTCAACTACAATGAGCAGTTCTTC. Its protein product is CSVGLAVNYNEQFF.

This chain links TRBV20-1 with TRBJ2-2; unclear D gene. Germline V CDR1 and CDR2: DFQATT, SNEGSKA (reference sequence). The CDR3 is made up of 12 amino acids. V lost 0 bases and J lost 4, with 3 bases in between. CDR3 amino acids: CSAREVTGELFF. Here the CDR3 DNA reads TGCAGTGCTAGAGAGGTCACCGGGGAGCTGTTTTTT.